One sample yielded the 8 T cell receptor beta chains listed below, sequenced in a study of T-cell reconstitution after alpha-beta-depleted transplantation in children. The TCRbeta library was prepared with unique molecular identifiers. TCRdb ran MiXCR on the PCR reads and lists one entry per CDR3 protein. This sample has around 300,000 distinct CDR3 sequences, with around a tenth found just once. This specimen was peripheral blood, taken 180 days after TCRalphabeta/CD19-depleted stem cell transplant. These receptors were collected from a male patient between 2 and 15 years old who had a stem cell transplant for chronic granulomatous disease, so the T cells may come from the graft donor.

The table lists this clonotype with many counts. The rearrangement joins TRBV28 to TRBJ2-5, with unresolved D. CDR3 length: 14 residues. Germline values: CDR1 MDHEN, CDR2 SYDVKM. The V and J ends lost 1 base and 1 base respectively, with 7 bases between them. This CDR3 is CASSLYTLQETQYF. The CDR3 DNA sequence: TGTGCCAGCAGTTTATACACACTCCAAGAGACCCAGTACTTC.

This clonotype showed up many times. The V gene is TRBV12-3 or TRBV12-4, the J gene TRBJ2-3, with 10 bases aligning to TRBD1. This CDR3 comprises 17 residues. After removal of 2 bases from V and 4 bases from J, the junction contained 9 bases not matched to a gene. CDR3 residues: CASSLRMGQGNPDTQYF. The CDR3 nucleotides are TGTGCCAGCAGTTTACGAATGGGACAGGGGAACCCAGATACGCAGTATTTT.

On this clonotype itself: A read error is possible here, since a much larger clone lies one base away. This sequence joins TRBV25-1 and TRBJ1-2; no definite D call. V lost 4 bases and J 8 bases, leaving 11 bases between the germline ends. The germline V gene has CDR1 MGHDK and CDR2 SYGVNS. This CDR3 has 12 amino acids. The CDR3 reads CASSAPLRGYTF. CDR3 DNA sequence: TGTGCCAGCAGTGCTCCCCTGAGAGGCTACACCTTC.

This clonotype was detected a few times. Here the CDR3 DNA reads TGTGCCAGCAGCCCTGGGTTGTTGGGTTCCTACAATGAGCAGTTCTTC. Its translation is CASSPGLLGSYNEQFF. The chain joins TRBV9 to TRBJ2-1; D is undetermined. Germline CDR1 is SGDLS and CDR2 is YYNGEE. CDR3 length: 16 residues. The germline V and J ends were trimmed by 4 bases and 1 base, with 15 bases remaining between them.

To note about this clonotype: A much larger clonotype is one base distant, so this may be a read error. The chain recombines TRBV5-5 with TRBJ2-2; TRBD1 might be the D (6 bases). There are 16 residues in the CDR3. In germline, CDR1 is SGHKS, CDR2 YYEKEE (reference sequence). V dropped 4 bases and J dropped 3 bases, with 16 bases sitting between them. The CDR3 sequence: CASSLRQATHTGELFF. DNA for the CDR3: TGTGCCAGCAGCCTCAGACAGGCAACCCACACCGGGGAGCTGTTTTTT.

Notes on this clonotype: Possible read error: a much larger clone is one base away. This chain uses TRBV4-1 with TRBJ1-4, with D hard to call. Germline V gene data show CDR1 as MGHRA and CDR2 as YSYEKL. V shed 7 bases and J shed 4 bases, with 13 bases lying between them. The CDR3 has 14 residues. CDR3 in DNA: TGCGCCAGCACTCCTGGGATGGTTAATGAAAAACTGTTTTTT. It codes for CASTPGMVNEKLFF.

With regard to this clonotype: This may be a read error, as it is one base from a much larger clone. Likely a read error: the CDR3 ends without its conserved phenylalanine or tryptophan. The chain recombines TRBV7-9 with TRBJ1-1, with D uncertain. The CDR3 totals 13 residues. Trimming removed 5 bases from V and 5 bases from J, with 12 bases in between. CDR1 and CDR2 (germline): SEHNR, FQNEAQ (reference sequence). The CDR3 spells CASSLVRDTEAFL. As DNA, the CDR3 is TGTGCCAGCAGCCTGGTCCGGGATACTGAAGCTTTCTTA.

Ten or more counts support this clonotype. CDR3 region: CSASITRAGNNEKLFF. The CDR3 DNA is TGCAGTGCTAGTATAACCAGGGCGGGAAATAATGAAAAACTGTTTTTT. The chain combines TRBV20-1 with TRBJ1-4, with D maybe TRBD1 (5 bases). Looked up from germline, CDR1 is DFQATT and CDR2 is SNEGSKA (reference sequence). Trimming removed 3 bases from V and 4 bases from J, with 18 bases in between. The CDR3 runs 16 residues.